This T cell receptor beta chain is drawn from a study of technical replicates of blood from several donors. The ends were cut back, 0 bases at V and 0 bases at J, with 16 bases in the middle. There are 18 residues in the CDR3. The germline CDR1 and CDR2 sequences are LNHDA and SQIVND (reference sequence). Sequenced by immunoSEQ multiplex PCR; TCRdb stores in-frame clones only, minus some. This table has 95,000 to 100,000 clones, nearly 97% appearing once. The rearrangement links TRBV19 to TRBJ2-3; a weak D match, TRBD1 (5 bases). Input material: T cells isolated from PBMCs. The receptor was isolated from a human donor in good health. The CDR3 sequence: CASSIEGLGSESTDTQYF. The CDR3 region has the DNA TGTGCCAGTAGTATAGAGGGGCTCGGAAGCGAGAGCACAGATACGCAGTATTTT. The full variable domain, completed using reference TRBV19 and TRBJ2-3, is DGGITQSPKYLFRKEGQNVTLSCEQNLNHDAMYWYRQDPGQGLRLIYYSQIVNDFQKGDIAEGYSVSREKKESFPLTVTSAQKNPTAFYLCASSIEGLGSESTDTQYFGPGTRLTVL.